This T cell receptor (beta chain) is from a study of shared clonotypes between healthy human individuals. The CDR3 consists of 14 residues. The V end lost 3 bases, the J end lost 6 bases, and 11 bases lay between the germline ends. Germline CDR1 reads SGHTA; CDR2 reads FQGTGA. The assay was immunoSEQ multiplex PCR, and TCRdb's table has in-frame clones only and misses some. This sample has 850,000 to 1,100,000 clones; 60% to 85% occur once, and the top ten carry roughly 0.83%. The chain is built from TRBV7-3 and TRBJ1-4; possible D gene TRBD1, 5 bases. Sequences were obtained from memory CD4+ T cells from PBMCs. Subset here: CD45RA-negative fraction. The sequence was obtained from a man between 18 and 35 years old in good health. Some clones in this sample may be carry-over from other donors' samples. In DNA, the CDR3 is TGTGCCAGCAGCTTGGGACCTGGGGATGAAAAACTGTTTTTT. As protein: CASSLGPGDEKLFF.